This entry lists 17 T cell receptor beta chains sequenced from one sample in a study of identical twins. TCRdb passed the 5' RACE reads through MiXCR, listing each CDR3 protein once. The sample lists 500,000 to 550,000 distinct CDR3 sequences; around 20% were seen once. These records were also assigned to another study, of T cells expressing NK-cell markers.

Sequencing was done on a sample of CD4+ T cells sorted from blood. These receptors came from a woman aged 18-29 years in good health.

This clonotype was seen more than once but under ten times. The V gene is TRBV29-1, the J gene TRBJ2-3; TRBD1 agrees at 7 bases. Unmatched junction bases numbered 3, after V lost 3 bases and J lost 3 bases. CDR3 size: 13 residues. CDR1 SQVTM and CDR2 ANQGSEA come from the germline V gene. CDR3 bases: TGCAGCGTTGATGAACAGGGGACAGATACGCAGTATTTT. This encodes CSVDEQGTDTQYF.

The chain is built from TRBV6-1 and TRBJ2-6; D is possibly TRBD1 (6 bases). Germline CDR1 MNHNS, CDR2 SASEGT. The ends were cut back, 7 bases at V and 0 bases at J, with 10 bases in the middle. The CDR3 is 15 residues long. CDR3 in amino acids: CASTRTVSGANVLTF. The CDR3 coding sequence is TGTGCCAGCACTCGGACAGTCTCTGGGGCCAACGTCCTGACTTTC.

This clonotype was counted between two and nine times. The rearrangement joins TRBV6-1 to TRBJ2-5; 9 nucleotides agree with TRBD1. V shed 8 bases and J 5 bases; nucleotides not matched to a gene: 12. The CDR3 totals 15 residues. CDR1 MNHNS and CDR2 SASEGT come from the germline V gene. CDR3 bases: TGTGCCAGCGCACCATCCGGGACAGGGATCGAGACCCAGTACTTC. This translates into CASAPSGTGIETQYF.

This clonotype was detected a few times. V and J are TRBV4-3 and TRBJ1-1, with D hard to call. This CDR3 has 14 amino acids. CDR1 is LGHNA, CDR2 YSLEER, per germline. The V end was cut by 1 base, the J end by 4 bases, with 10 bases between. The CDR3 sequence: CASSQAILVTEAFF. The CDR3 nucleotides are TGCGCCAGCAGCCAAGCGATCCTGGTCACTGAAGCTTTCTTT.

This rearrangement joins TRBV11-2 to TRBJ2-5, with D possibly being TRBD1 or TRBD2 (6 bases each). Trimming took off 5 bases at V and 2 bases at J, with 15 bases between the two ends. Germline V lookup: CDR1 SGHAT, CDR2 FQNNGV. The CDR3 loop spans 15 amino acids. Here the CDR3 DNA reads TGTGCCAGCAGCGGAGGGACAATTCTACAAGAGACCCAGTACTTC. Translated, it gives CASSGGTILQETQYF.

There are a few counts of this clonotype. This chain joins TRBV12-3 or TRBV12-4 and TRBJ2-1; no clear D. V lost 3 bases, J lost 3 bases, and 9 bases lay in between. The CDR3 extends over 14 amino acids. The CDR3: CASSFGLDYNEQFF. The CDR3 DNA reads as TGTGCCAGCAGTTTCGGGCTAGACTACAATGAGCAGTTCTTC.

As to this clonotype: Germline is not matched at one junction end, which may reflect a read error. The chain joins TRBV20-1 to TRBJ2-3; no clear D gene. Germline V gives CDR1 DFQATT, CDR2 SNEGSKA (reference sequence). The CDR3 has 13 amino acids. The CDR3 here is CSKRRMITVTQYF. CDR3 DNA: TGCAGCAAAAGACGAATGATCACAGTTACGCAGTATTTT.

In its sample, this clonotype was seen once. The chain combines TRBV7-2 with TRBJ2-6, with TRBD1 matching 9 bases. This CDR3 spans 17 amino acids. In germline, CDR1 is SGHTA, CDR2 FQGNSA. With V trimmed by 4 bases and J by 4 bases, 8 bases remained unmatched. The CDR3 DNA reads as TGTGCCAGCAGCTCACAGGGGGCAATGAGGGGGGCCAACGTCCTGACTTTC. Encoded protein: CASSSQGAMRGANVLTF.

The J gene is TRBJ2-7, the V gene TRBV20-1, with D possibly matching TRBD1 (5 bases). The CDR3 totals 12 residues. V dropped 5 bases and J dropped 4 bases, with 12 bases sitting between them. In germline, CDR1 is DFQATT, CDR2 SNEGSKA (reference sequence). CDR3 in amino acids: CSAWGKAYEQYF. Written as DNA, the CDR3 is TGCAGTGCTTGGGGCAAGGCTTACGAGCAGTACTTC.

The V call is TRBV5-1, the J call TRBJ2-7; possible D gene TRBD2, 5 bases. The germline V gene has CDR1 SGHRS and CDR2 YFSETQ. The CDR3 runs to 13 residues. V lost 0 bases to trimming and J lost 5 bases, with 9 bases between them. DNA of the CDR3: TGCGCCAGCAGCTTGGAGGACTTCCACGAGCAGTACTTC. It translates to CASSLEDFHEQYF.

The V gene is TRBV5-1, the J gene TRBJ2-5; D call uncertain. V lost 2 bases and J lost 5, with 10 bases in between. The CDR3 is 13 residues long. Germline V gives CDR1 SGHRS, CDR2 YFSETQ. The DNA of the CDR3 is TGCGCCAGCAGCTTAGGGCACGGCGAGACCCAGTACTTC. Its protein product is CASSLGHGETQYF.

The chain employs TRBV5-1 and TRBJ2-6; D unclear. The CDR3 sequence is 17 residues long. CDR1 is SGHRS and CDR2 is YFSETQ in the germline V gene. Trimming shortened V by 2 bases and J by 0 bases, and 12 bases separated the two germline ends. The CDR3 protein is CASSFRGRTSGANVLTF. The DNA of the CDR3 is TGCGCCAGCAGCTTTCGTGGACGGACCTCTGGGGCCAACGTCCTGACTTTC.

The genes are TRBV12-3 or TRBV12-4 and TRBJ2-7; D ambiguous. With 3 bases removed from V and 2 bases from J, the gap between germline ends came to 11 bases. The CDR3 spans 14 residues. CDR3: CASSFRDMTYEQYF. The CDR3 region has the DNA TGTGCCAGCAGTTTTAGGGATATGACCTACGAGCAGTACTTC.

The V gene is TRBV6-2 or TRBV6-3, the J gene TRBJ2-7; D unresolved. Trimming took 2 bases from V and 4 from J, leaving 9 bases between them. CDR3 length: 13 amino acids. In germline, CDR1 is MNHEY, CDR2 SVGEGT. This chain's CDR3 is CASSYHHWYEQYF. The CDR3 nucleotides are TGTGCCAGCAGTTACCATCATTGGTACGAGCAGTACTTC.

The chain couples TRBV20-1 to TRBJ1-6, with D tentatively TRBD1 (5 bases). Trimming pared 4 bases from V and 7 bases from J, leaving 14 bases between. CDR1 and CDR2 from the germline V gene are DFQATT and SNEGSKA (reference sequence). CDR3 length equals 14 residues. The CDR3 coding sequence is TGCAGTGCTACCGACGGGGGGACCAATTCACCCCTCCACTTT. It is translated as CSATDGGTNSPLHF.

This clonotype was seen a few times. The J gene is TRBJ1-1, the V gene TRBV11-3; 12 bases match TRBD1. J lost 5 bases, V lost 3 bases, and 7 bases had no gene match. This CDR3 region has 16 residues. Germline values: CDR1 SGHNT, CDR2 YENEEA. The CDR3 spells CASSFGTGGAGTEAFF. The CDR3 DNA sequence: TGTGCCAGCAGCTTTGGGACAGGGGGCGCGGGAACTGAAGCTTTCTTT.

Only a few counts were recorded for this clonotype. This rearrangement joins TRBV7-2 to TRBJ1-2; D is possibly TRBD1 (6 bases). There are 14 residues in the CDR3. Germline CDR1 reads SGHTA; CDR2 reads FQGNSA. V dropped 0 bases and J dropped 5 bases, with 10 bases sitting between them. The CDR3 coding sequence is TGTGCCAGCAGCTTAGCGGTTCAGGGGTATGGCTACACCTTC. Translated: CASSLAVQGYGYTF.